Sequencing of this T cell receptor (beta chain) was carried out in a study of regulatory T cells in long-lasting Graves disease. Looked up from germline, CDR1 is DFQATT and CDR2 is SNEGSKA (reference sequence). Unmatched junction bases numbered 15, after V lost 7 bases and J lost 6 bases. This CDR3 region has 14 residues. As for time point: persistent/refractory GD, antithyroid drugs over 5 years with positive TRAb. PBMCs were the source of the RNA used for TCR sequencing. Investigators prepared the TCR beta libraries by applying iRepertoire HTBI primers and Arm-PCR of CDR3 regions. TCRdb reprocessed the multiplex PCR reads via MiXCR and lists one record per CDR3 protein. The sample consists of 430,000 or so distinct CDR3 sequences, around 20% of them appearing once. General study results and limits: Compared with new cases, persistent Graves' patients showed reduced TCR diversity. Sharing of public clonotypes was greater in persistent patients (more than 2,500) than in new patients (more than 900).

The sample holds a few counts of this clonotype. The antigen is not known. The input for sequencing was peripheral blood mononuclear cells (PBMCs), taken when the disease was refractory, from a patient treated with antithyroid drugs. V and J are TRBV20-1 and TRBJ2-7; 7 bases align to TRBD2. The sequence came from a female donor with Graves disease. The CDR3: CSGEGGNLNGEQYF. Here the CDR3 DNA reads TGCAGTGGGGAGGGCGGGAATCTTAACGGCGAGCAGTACTTC.